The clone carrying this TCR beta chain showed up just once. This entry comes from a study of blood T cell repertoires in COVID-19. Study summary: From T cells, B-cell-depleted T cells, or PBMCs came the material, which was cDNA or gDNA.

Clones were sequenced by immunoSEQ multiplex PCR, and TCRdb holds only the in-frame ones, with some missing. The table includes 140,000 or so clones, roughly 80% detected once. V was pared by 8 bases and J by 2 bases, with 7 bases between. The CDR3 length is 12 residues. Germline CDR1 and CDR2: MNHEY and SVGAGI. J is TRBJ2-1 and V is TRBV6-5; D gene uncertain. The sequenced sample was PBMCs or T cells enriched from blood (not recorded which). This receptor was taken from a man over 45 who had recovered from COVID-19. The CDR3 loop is CASVAAYNEQFF. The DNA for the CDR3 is TGTGCCAGCGTAGCAGCCTACAATGAGCAGTTCTTC.